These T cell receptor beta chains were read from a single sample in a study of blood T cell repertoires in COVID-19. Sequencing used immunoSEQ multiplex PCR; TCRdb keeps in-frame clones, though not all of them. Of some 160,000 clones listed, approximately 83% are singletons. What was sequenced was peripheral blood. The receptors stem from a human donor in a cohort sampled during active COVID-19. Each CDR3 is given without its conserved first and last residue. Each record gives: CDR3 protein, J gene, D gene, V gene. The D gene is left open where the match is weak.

ASSDGQKETQY TRBJ2-5 . TRBV2
ASSSQGTYEQY TRBJ2-7 . TRBV5-1
ASSVLSGRADNEQF TRBJ2-1 TRBD2 TRBV7-9
ASSLAFRVGGYT TRBJ1-2 . TRBV7-9
ASSFQGSSYNEQF TRBJ2-1 . TRBV5-4
ASSLEATSGNTIY TRBJ1-3 . TRBV5-1
ASSQQGASNTIY TRBJ1-3 TRBD1 TRBV19
ASSLSGTGGREQY TRBJ2-7 TRBD1 TRBV28
ATSEGGKGYT TRBJ1-2 TRBD1 TRBV24-1
ASSVGTGGGYQETQY TRBJ2-5 TRBD1 TRBV9
ASSLRHFQPQH TRBJ1-5 . TRBV7-9
ASSPPSTGGGGAF TRBJ1-1 . TRBV18
ASSAPPGLAVYNEQF TRBJ2-1 TRBD2 TRBV9
ASRPGQTGNYGYT TRBJ1-2 TRBD1 TRBV19
ASSFYNSYEQY TRBJ2-7 . TRBV7-2
ASSPGQGAGNTEAF TRBJ1-1 TRBD1 TRBV18
ASSSGTGNTEAF TRBJ1-1 . TRBV7-3
ASSIDPPSGRITKNIQY TRBJ2-4 TRBD2 TRBV19
ASSLGAPPSGRYSGANVLT TRBJ2-6 TRBD2 TRBV7-3
ASSFGLAGGPRETQY TRBJ2-5 TRBD2 TRBV11-2
ASSSRGGQGRNIQY TRBJ2-4 TRBD1 TRBV7-3
ASSQPGTGMGTEAF TRBJ1-1 TRBD1 TRBV4-2
ASSLAPSTDTQY TRBJ2-3 . TRBV7-2
ASSPRQGATDTQY TRBJ2-3 TRBD1 TRBV7-9
ATSSSLTGGLNEQY TRBJ2-7 TRBD1 TRBV15
ASRRGAGDSYEQY TRBJ2-7 . TRBV6-5
ASSWGTSVYEQY TRBJ2-7 TRBD2 TRBV6-6
ASSYGGMGSYEQY TRBJ2-7 . TRBV6-5
ATSPGTGTYEQY TRBJ2-7 TRBD1 TRBV19
ASKKGGLAGEQY TRBJ2-7 TRBD2 TRBV2
SVGSRPRGESTEAF TRBJ1-1 . TRBV29-1
ASSPGGLPNEQF TRBJ2-1 . TRBV7-3
ATAGGPGSVYEQY TRBJ2-7 . TRBV6-5
ASSLSWDRGKFHEQY TRBJ2-7 TRBD1 TRBV28
ASTSQGAVFKTQY TRBJ2-5 TRBD1 TRBV28
ASSLPGQEIEQY TRBJ2-7 TRBD1 TRBV5-1
ASSPGLPPYEQY TRBJ2-7 . TRBV5-1
ASCGLAGGEQY TRBJ2-7 TRBD2 TRBV18
ASSPSRDRDEQY TRBJ2-7 TRBD1 TRBV7-2
ASSFKAFEAF TRBJ1-1 . TRBV28
ASSLYRSSYEQY TRBJ2-7 . TRBV27
ASSLAGGPYNEQF TRBJ2-1 TRBD1 TRBV7-2
ASSLAGTETSYEQY TRBJ2-7 . TRBV7-2
ASSVGRDTEAF TRBJ1-1 . TRBV9
ASSIMGQSSGNTIY TRBJ1-3 TRBD1 TRBV19
ASSQGMAGVNYGYT TRBJ1-2 . TRBV4-1
SAGTGGSGELF TRBJ2-2 TRBD1 TRBV29-1
ASRGQTGWGEKLF TRBJ1-4 TRBD1 TRBV6-5
ASSTGGEVGYT TRBJ1-2 TRBD1 TRBV6-2/TRBV6-3
ASSEPGQNYGYT TRBJ1-2 TRBD1 TRBV6-1
AINPGQGPGNTIY TRBJ1-3 TRBD1 TRBV10-3
ASTSGSHEQF TRBJ2-1 . TRBV27
ASSWDRSNQPQH TRBJ1-5 TRBD1 TRBV2
SGGLDRDTQY TRBJ2-3 . TRBV29-1